This T cell receptor beta chain stems from a study of blood T cells in healthy people across ages. Study-wide results and limits: PBMCs were not sorted, which prevented a conclusive comparison of naive versus antigen-experienced cells. The donors' CMV status was not determined, possibly confounding changes in expanded clonotypes.

On this clonotype itself: What it recognizes is unknown.

With each sample, at least 6 micrograms of total RNA were extracted. Primed by a sample-barcoded 5' primer and a J-beta primer mix, a second PCR proceeded for about 7 to 11 cycles. From the 5' RACE reads, TCRdb called clonotypes with MiXCR, one entry per CDR3 protein. The sample contains about 760,000 distinct CDR3 sequences, around three fifths of which appear only once. Sequencing was carried out using blood. The source is a man aged 35 to 55 in good health.

CDR3 region: CASSYLGGNTEAFF. CDR3 bases: TGTGCCAGCAGTTATCTAGGGGGAAACACTGAAGCTTTCTTT. The chain uses TRBV12-3 or TRBV12-4 and TRBJ1-1; the D gene is possibly TRBD1 (6 bases). The V end lost 4 bases, the J end lost 2 bases, and 11 bases lay between the germline ends. The CDR3 consists of 14 residues.